This entry lists 14 T cell receptor beta chains sequenced from one sample in a study of CD8 T cells in Susac syndrome. Reverse transcription used roughly 0.5 to 1 ug RNA and random hexamers. TCRdb processed the immunoSEQ multiplex PCR reads anew with MiXCR; each CDR3 protein has one entry. This sample has fewer than 85,000 distinct CDR3 sequences; around 94% occur once, and the top ten carry about 0.5%. The sequenced sample was CD8+ T cells from PBMCs. Every receptor here comes from a human donor with Susac syndrome.

The rearrangement joins TRBV20-1 to TRBJ2-7; D gene ambiguous. V lost 0 bases and J lost 3, with 9 bases in between. Germline V gene data show CDR1 as DFQATT and CDR2 as SNEGSKA (reference sequence). The CDR3 consists of 13 residues. Here the CDR3 reads CSARERSGYEQYF. Written as DNA, the CDR3 is TGCAGTGCTAGAGAAAGGTCGGGCTACGAGCAGTACTTC.

The chain combines TRBV20-1 with TRBJ2-7; 10 bases agree with TRBD2. The CDR3 runs 15 residues. Germline CDR1 is DFQATT and CDR2 is SNEGSKA (reference sequence). The trim removed 0 bases at V and 7 bases at J, leaving 9 bases unmatched. CDR3 DNA sequence: TGCAGTGCTAGAGATCGAGGGACTAGCGACGGGGAGCAGTACTTC. Translation: CSARDRGTSDGEQYF.

In its sample, this clonotype was seen once. This chain connects TRBV19 to TRBJ1-1; tentative D call: TRBD1 (5 bases). This CDR3 has 13 residues. The germline CDR1 and CDR2 sequences are LNHDA and SQIVND (reference sequence). Trimming took 6 bases from V and 5 from J, leaving 13 bases between them. The CDR3 protein is CASRQYEGTEAFF. In nucleotides, the CDR3 is TGTGCCAGTAGGCAATACGAGGGGACTGAAGCTTTCTTT.

The rearrangement joins TRBV2 to TRBJ1-1; TRBD1 matches at 10 bases. Trimming removed 6 bases from V and 0 bases from J; junction bases left unmatched: 7. The V gene's germline CDR1 is SNHLY and CDR2 FYNNEI. The CDR3 length is 16 residues. Written as DNA, the CDR3 is TGTGCCAGCAGCTACGACAGGGGGCGGATGAACACTGAAGCTTTCTTT. The encoded protein is CASSYDRGRMNTEAFF.

The rearrangement uses TRBV9 and TRBJ2-2, with D possibly matching TRBD1 (6 bases). Germline V CDR1 and CDR2: SGDLS, YYNGEE. V lost 4 bases and J 2 bases, leaving 12 bases between the germline ends. The CDR3 totals 15 residues. For the CDR3, the DNA is TGTGCCAGCAGCCTCGAGACAGGAAACACCGGGGAGCTGTTTTTT. Amino acids: CASSLETGNTGELFF.

The chain carries TRBV11-3 and TRBJ2-1, with D possibly matching TRBD1 (5 bases). V gave up 2 bases and J gave up 8 bases, with 13 bases separating them. CDR3 length: 14 residues. Germline CDR1 reads SGHNT; CDR2 reads YENEEA. CDR3 sequence (DNA): TGTGCCAGCAGCTTATCTAACAGGCAGGATGAGCAGTTCTTC. It encodes CASSLSNRQDEQFF.

The gene calls are TRBV12-3 or TRBV12-4 and TRBJ2-1; the match to TRBD2 covers 15 bases. Trimming at V came to 4 bases and at J to 4 bases, leaving 11 bases not matched to a gene. This CDR3 region has 19 residues. CDR3 sequence reads: CASSSAGLAGGRGYNEQFF. CDR3 DNA: TGTGCCAGCAGTTCCGCCGGACTAGCGGGGGGGCGAGGTTACAATGAGCAGTTCTTC.

Here the CDR3 DNA reads TGTGCCAGCAGCACGGGGACCACTAGCACAGATACGCAGTATTTT. This gives the protein CASSTGTTSTDTQYF. The V and J genes are TRBV6-2 or TRBV6-3 and TRBJ2-3; the D gene could be TRBD1 or TRBD2 (5 bases each). Per germline, CDR1 MNHEY and CDR2 SVGEGT. The CDR3 is 15 amino acids. V was clipped by 6 bases and J by 0 bases, with 13 bases between them.

The rearrangement uses TRBV7-2 and TRBJ1-2; 11 bases are shared with TRBD1. CDR3 length: 15 amino acids. Trimming at V came to 8 bases and at J to 8 bases, leaving 13 bases not matched to a gene. CDR1 is SGHTA, CDR2 FQGNSA, per germline. CDR3 sequence reads: CASVTAPDRGLGYTF. The CDR3 DNA sequence: TGTGCCAGCGTCACCGCCCCGGACAGGGGGCTCGGCTACACCTTC.

This chain uses TRBV27 with TRBJ2-5; possibly TRBD1 or TRBD2 for D (6 bases each). Germline CDR1 and CDR2: MNHEY and SMNVEV (reference sequence). V was cut by 8 bases and J by 5 bases, with 18 bases left in between. The CDR3 loop spans 14 amino acids. The CDR3: CASRRGGSGETQYF. CDR3 bases: TGTGCCAGCCGACGAGGGGGGAGCGGGGAGACCCAGTACTTC.

This clonotype was seen a few times. The J gene is TRBJ2-7, the V gene TRBV7-2; D tentatively reads TRBD1 or TRBD2 (5 bases each). The CDR3 is 16 amino acids. Trimming shortened V by 0 bases and J by 0 bases, and 12 bases separated the two germline ends. Germline CDR1 reads SGHTA; CDR2 reads FQGNSA. The CDR3 DNA reads TGTGCCAGCAGCTTAGCCCCTCCAGGGAGCTCCTACGAGCAGTACTTC. Protein sequence: CASSLAPPGSSYEQYF.

The genes are TRBV14 and TRBJ1-2; tentative D call: TRBD1 (5 bases). The V and J ends lost 1 base and 7 bases respectively, with 10 bases between them. Germline V gives CDR1 SGHDN, CDR2 FVKESK. CDR3 size: 13 residues. DNA for the CDR3: TGTGCCAGCAGCCAAGCAGGGTCGAGTGGCTACACCTTC. As protein: CASSQAGSSGYTF.

This clonotype was counted a single time. The V and J genes are TRBV29-1 and TRBJ1-1, with 9 bases lining up with TRBD1. The V gene's germline CDR1 is SQVTM and CDR2 ANQGSEA. There are 15 residues in the CDR3. V was pared by 0 bases and J by 4 bases, with 6 bases of the junction left unmatched. CDR3 sequence: CSVEDLTDRGTEAFF. DNA for the CDR3: TGCAGCGTTGAAGATCTGACGGACAGGGGCACTGAAGCTTTCTTT.

Here the CDR3 reads CASSYLVPSGGPEDEQFF. CDR3 bases: TGTGCCAGCAGTTACCTGGTCCCTAGCGGGGGGCCCGAGGATGAGCAGTTCTTC. The chain recombines TRBV6-2 or TRBV6-3 with TRBJ2-1, with TRBD2 matching over 11 bases. CDR1 and CDR2 (germline): MNHEY, SVGEGT. There are 18 residues in the CDR3. V dropped 2 bases and J dropped 8; count of bases not matched to a gene: 14.